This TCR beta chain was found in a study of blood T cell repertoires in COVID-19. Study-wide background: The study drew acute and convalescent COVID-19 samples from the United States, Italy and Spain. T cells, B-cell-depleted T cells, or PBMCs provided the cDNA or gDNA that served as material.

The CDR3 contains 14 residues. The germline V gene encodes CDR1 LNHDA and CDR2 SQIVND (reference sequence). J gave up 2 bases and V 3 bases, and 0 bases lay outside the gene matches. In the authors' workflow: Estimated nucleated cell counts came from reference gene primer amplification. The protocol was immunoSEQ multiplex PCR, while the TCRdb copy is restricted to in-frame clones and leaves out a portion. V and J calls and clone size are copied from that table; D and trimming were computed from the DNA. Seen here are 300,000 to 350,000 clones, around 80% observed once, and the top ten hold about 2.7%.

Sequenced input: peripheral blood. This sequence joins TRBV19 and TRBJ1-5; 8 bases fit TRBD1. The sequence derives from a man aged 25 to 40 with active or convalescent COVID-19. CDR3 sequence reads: CASSMGQGNQPQHF. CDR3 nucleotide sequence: TGTGCCAGTAGTATGGGACAGGGCAATCAGCCCCAGCATTTT.